This paragraph reports one T cell receptor beta chain. Its antigen is not identified. CDR1 MDHEN and CDR2 SYDVKM come from the germline V gene. This CDR3 contains 16 residues. Unmatched junction bases numbered 11, after V lost 2 bases and J lost 11 bases. The sample originates from a study of OX40 agonist ivuxolimab in advanced cancers. Whole-study context: Ivuxolimab, an agonist antibody against OX40 (CD134), was given to patients. Cancers in dose escalation were hepatocellular, melanoma, renal cell and head and neck. The study's findings and limits: Expanded clones were, on average, more numerous in CD8+ T cells than in CD4+.

The assay was immunoSEQ multiplex PCR, and TCRdb's table has in-frame clones only and misses some. The table has 20,000 to 30,000 clones, about 86% seen once. The TCR comes from an adult with an advanced solid tumor such as melanoma, head and neck, liver or kidney cancer. Sequenced here: CD4+ or CD8+ T cells sorted from blood, sampled in a trial of the OX40 agonist ivuxolimab. V gene TRBV28 combines with J gene TRBJ2-5, with 13 bases aligning to TRBD2. CDR3 residues: CASSLPGGTSGNEQYF. In DNA form, the CDR3 reads TGTGCCAGCAGTTTACCCGGAGGGACTAGCGGGAATGAGCAGTACTTC. The complete variable domain, with remaining parts taken from reference TRBV28 and TRBJ2-5, reads DVKVTQSSRYLVKRTGEKVFLECVQDMDHENMFWYRQDPGLGLRLIYFSYDVKMKEKGDIPEGYSVSREKKERFSLILESASTNQTSMYLCASSLPGGTSGNEQYFGPGTRLLVL.